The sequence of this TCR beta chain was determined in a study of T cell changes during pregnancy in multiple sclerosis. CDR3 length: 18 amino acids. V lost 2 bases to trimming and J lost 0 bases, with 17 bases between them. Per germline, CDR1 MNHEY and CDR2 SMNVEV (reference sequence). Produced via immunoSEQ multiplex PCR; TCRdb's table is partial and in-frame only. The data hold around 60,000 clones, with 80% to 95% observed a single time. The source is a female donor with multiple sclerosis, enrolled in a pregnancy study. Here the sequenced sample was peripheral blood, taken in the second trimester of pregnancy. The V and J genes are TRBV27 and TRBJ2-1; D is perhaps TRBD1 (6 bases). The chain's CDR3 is CASSLRRQVGGSYNEQFF. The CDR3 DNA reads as TGTGCCAGCAGTTTACGAAGACAGGTTGGAGGCTCCTACAATGAGCAGTTCTTC.